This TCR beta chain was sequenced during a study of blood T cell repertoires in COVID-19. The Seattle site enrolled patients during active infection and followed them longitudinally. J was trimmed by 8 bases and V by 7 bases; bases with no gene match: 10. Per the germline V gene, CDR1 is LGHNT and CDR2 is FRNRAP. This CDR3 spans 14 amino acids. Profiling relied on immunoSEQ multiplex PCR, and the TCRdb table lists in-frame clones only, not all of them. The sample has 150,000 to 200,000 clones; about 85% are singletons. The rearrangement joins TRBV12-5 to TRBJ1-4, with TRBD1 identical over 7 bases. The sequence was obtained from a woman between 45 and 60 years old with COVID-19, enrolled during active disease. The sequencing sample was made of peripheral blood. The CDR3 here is CASALTGDGEKLFF. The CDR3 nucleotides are TGTGCTAGTGCCCTTACAGGGGACGGAGAAAAACTGTTTTTT.